This T cell receptor (beta chain) was retrieved from a study of spatial heterogeneity in lung cancer. TCRdb recomputed calls from the 5' RACE reads with MiXCR, one row per CDR3 protein. This table holds about 120,000 distinct CDR3 sequences, about a tenth found once. Time point denoted: blood at routine non-recurrence follow-up after resection. From tumor, nontumor lung or frozen PBMC, whole RNA was taken unsorted for sequencing. Ten or more counts support this clonotype. Germline CDR1 MDHEN, CDR2 SYDVKM. The ends were cut back, 5 bases at V and 7 bases at J, with 8 bases in the middle. The CDR3 contains 12 residues.

The sample in question was PBMCs, obtained at follow-up. The V call is TRBV28, the J call TRBJ2-2; D not certain. This TCR came from a female donor with early-stage non-small cell lung cancer. The CDR3 coding sequence is TGTGCCAGCAGTACCACGGTCGGGGAGCTGTTTTTT. Protein product: CASSTTVGELFF.